The entry below gives a single T cell receptor (beta chain) sequence along with its context. Antigen unknown. The sample comes from a study of cytomegalovirus exposure and HLA in healthy donors. Regarding the study as a whole: Later work associated approximately 17,000 TCR beta sequences with HLA alleles at 0.05 false discovery rate.

The V gene's germline CDR1 is LGHNA and CDR2 YSLEER. The V end was cut by 2 bases, the J end by 8 bases, with 10 bases between. The CDR3 loop spans 13 amino acids. PCR primers comprised 60 Vbeta and 13 Jbeta primers. Method: immunoSEQ multiplex PCR; TCRdb's copy keeps in-frame clones and lacks some. The data contain under 200,000 clones, roughly 80% of them singletons. The clonotype originates from a woman in her thirties or forties in good health and CMV-seropositive. The genes are TRBV4-3 and TRBJ2-1, with D maybe TRBD2 (5 bases). The sequenced sample consisted of PBMCs. The chain's CDR3 is CASSQQLAYEQFF. In DNA, the CDR3 is TGCGCCAGCAGCCAACAGCTAGCCTATGAGCAGTTCTTC.